This T cell receptor (beta chain) was sequenced in a study of CD8+CD57+ T cells in acquired aplastic anemia. Study results and caveats: Patients and controls shared 25 to 30 CD8+ CDR3 sequences.

Genomic DNA was employed as the template in profiling TCR beta VDJ and CDR3. TCRdb called the reads again in MiXCR, with one record for every CDR3 protein. The sample includes some 200,000 distinct CDR3 sequences, roughly 57% of them seen just once. About this clonotype itself: What it binds is unknown.

There are 12 residues in the CDR3. Germline CDR1 reads LNHNV; CDR2 reads YYDKDF (reference sequence). V was clipped by 5 bases and J by 11 bases; unmatched bases: 4. Sequencing was carried out using sorted CD4+, CD8+, or CD8+CD57+ T cells (not recorded which) from PBMCs. The gene calls are TRBV15 and TRBJ2-2, with 8 bases identical to TRBD1. The sequence was obtained from a human donor in good health. CDR3 loop: CATSPDRAELFF. The CDR3 nucleotides read TGTGCCACCAGCCCGGACAGGGCTGAGCTGTTTTTT. Drawing the rest from reference TRBV15 and TRBJ2-2, the complete variable domain is DAMVIQNPRYQVTQFGKPVTLSCSQTLNHNVMYWYQQKSSQAPKLLFHYYDKDFNNEADTPDNFQSRRPNTSFCFLDIRSPGLGDTAMYLCATSPDRAELFFGEGSRLTVL.